This is a list of T cell receptor beta chains from one sample in a study of response to subunit inactivated influenza vaccine. MiXCR, run by TCRdb on the RT-PCR reads, gives a single entry per CDR3 protein. The table records hundreds of thousands of distinct CDR3 sequences, approximately 15% of them present only once. Sequences were derived from PBMCs from blood, sampled approximately 15 days before vaccination. These receptors all come from a man between 50 and 59 years old who received an inactivated influenza vaccine. The CDR3 runs from the conserved cysteine through the conserved F or W. A D gene is named only where the DNA matches it firmly. Only part of the rows carry a size: once, few, many, or a class if the clone is expanded.

j_gene	abundance	d_gene	v_gene	CDR3aa	CDR3nt
TRBJ2-7	NA	NA	TRBV20-1	CSAPPVGFYEQYF	TGCAGTGCCCCCCCGGTCGGGTTCTACGAGCAGTACTTC
TRBJ2-7	NA	NA	TRBV3-1	CASSHNWGFDEQYF	TGTGCCAGCAGCCATAACTGGGGTTTCGACGAGCAGTACTTC
TRBJ2-3	few	NA	TRBV20-1	CSASPGTSSTDTQYF	TGCAGTGCTAGCCCGGGGACCTCTAGCACAGATACGCAGTATTTT
TRBJ2-1	many	NA	TRBV5-6	CASSPPLYYNEQFF	TGTGCCAGCAGCCCCCCCCTTTACTACAATGAGCAGTTCTTC
TRBJ1-2	many	NA	TRBV6-1	CASSERGPNTF	TGTGCCAGCAGTGAACGAGGCCCTAACACCTTC
TRBJ1-2	NA	NA	TRBV15	CATSRPDSLGGYTF	TGTGCCACCAGCAGACCGGACAGTTTAGGTGGCTACACCTTC
TRBJ2-7	few	TRBD2	TRBV19	CATVAGGLSSSYEQYF	TGTGCCACCGTCGCGGGAGGACTGTCGAGCTCCTACGAGCAGTACTTC
TRBJ2-1	few	TRBD2	TRBV7-8	CASSSRASGGAHEQFF	TGTGCCAGCAGCTCTAGGGCTAGCGGGGGGGCTCACGAGCAGTTCTTC
TRBJ1-2	NA	NA	TRBV5-1	CASSLGMGDSYTF	TGCGCCAGCAGCTTGGGTATGGGGGATAGCTACACCTTC
TRBJ2-1	few	TRBD2	TRBV29-1	CSVEGLAGGTPNYNEQFF	TGCAGCGTTGAAGGGCTAGCGGGGGGAACACCCAACTACAATGAGCAGTTCTTC
TRBJ1-5	many	TRBD1	TRBV19	CASSSSGTGNQPQHF	TGTGCCAGTAGTTCCTCCGGGACAGGTAATCAGCCCCAGCATTTT
TRBJ2-1	few	TRBD2	TRBV6-6	CASSYDRAKTFTSGRASSYNEQFF	TGTGCCAGCAGTTACGACCGGGCGAAAACGTTTACTAGCGGGAGGGCTAGCTCCTACAATGAGCAGTTCTTC